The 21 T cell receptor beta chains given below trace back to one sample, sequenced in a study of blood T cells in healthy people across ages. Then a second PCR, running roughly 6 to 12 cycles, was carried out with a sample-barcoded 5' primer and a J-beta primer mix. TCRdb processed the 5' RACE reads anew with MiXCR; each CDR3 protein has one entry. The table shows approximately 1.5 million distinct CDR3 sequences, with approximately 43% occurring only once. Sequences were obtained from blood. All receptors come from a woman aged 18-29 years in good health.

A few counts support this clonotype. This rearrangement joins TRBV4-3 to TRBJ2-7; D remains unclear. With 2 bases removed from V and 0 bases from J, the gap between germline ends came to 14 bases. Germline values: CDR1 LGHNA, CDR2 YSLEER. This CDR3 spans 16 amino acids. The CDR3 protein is CASSQYAQGYSYEQYF. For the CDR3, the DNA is TGCGCCAGCAGCCAATACGCCCAAGGTTACTCCTACGAGCAGTACTTC.

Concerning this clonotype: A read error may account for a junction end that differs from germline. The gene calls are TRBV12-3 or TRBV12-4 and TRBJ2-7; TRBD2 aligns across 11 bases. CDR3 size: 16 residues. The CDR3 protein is CASSPTRTSGPYKQYF. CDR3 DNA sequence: TGTGCCAGCAGTCCAACCCGGACTAGCGGGCCCTACAAGCAGTACTTC.

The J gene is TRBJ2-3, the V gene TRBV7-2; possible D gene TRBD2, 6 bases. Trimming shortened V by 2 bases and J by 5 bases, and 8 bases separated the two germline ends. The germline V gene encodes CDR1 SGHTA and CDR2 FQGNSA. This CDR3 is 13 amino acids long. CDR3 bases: TGTGCCAGCAGCTTATCTAGCGAAGATACGCAGTATTTT. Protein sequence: CASSLSSEDTQYF.

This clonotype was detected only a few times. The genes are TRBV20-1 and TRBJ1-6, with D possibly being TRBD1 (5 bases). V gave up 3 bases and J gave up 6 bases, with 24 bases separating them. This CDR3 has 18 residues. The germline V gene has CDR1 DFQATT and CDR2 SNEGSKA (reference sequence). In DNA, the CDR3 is TGCAGTGCTAGCGGGGGATCCAGGATGAGCTCTAGTAATTCACCCCTCCACTTT. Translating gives CSASGGSRMSSSNSPLHF.

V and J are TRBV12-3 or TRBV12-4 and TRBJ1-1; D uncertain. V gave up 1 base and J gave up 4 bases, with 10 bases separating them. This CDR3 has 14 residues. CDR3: CASSLGRGVTEAFF. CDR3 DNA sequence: TGTGCCAGCAGTTTAGGGCGGGGTGTCACTGAAGCTTTCTTT.

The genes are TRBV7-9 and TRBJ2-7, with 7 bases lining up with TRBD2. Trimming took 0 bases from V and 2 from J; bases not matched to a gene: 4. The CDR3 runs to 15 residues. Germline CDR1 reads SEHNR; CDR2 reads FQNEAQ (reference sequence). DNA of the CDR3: TGTGCCAGCAGCTTAGCTGGGGACTATACCTACGAGCAGTACTTC. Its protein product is CASSLAGDYTYEQYF.

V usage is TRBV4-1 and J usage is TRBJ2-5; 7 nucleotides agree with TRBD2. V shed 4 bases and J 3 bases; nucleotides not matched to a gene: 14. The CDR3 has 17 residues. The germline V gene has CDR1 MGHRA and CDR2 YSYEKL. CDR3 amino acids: CASSLIIAGVGKETQYF. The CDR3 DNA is TGCGCCAGCAGCCTTATCATCGCGGGGGTGGGGAAAGAGACCCAGTACTTC.

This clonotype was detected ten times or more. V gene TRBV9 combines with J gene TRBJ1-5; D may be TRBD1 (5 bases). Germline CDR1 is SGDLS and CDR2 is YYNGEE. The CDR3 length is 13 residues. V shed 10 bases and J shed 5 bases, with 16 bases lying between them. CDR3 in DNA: TGTGCCCACCATCGGGACGAATATCAGCCCCAGCATTTT. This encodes CAHHRDEYQPQHF. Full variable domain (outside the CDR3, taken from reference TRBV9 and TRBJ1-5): DSGVTQTPKHLITATGQRVTLRCSPRSGDLSVYWYQQSLDQGLQFLIQYYNGEERAKGNILERFSAQQFPDLHSELNLSSLELGDSALYFCAHHRDEYQPQHFGDGTRLSIL.

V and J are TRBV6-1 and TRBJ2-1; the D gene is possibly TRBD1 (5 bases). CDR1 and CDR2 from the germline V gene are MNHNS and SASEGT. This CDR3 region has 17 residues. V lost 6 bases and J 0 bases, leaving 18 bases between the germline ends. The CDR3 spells CASSRTRYIGSYNEQFF. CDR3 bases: TGTGCCAGCAGCCGGACAAGGTATATCGGCTCCTACAATGAGCAGTTCTTC.

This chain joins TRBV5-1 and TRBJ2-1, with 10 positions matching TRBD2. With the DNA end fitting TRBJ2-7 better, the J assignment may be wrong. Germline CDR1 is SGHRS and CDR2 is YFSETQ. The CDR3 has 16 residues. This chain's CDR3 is CASSWTSGTSYNEQYF. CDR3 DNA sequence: TGCGCCAGCAGCTGGACTAGCGGTACCTCCTACAATGAGCAGTACTTC.

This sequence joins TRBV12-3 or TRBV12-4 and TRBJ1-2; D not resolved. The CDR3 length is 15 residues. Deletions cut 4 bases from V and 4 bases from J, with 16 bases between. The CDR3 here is CASSSGPHTLYGYTF. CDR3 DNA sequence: TGTGCCAGCAGTTCCGGGCCTCACACTCTCTATGGCTACACCTTC.

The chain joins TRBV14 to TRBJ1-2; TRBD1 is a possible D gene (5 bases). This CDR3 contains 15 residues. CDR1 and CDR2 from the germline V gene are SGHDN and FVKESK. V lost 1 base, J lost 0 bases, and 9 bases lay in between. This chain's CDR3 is CASSQVQGPNYGYTF. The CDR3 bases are TGTGCCAGCAGCCAAGTTCAGGGACCTAACTATGGCTACACCTTC. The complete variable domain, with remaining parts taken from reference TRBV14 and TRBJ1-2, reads EAGVTQFPSHSVIEKGQTVTLRCDPISGHDNLYWYRRVMGKEIKFLLHFVKESKQDESGMPNNRFLAERTGGTYSTLKVQPAELEDSGVYFCASSQVQGPNYGYTFGSGTRLTVV.

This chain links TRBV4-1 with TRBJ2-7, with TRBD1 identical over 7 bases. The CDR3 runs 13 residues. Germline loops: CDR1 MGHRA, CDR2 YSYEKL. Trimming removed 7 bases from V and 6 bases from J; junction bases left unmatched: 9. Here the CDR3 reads CASTDLDRTEQYF. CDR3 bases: TGCGCCAGCACCGATTTGGACAGGACCGAGCAGTACTTC.

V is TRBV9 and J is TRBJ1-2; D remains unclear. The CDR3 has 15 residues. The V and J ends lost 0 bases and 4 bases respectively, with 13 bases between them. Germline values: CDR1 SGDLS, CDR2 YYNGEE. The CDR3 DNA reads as TGTGCCAGCAGCGTAGAGCTTACGGGGATCTATGGCTACACCTTC. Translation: CASSVELTGIYGYTF.

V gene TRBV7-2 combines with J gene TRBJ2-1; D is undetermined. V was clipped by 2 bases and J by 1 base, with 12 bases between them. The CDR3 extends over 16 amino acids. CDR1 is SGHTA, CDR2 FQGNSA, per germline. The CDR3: CASSLRYAESYNEQFF. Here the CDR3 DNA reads TGTGCCAGCAGCTTAAGGTACGCGGAGTCCTACAATGAGCAGTTCTTC.

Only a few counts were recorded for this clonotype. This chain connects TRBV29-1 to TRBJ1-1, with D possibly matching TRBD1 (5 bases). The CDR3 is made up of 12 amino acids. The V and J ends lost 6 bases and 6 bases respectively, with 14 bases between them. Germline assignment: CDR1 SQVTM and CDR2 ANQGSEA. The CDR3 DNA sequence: TGCAGCGTCCAATTGGGGGGGGCTGAAGCTTTCTTT. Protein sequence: CSVQLGGAEAFF. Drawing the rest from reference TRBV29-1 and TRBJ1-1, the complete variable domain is SAVISQKPSRDICQRGTSLTIQCQVDSQVTMMFWYRQQPGQSLTLIATANQGSEATYESGFVIDKFPISRPNLTFSTLTVSNMSPEDSSIYLCSVQLGGAEAFFGQGTRLTVV.

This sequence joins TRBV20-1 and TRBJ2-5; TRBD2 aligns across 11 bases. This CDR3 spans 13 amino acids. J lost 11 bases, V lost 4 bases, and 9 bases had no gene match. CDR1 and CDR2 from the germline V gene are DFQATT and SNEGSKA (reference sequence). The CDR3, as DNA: TGCAGTGCTATTAGCGGGGGGGCAAATGAGCAGTACTTC. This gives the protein CSAISGGANEQYF.

CDR3 DNA sequence: TGTGCCAGCAGTTTATGGGGGGTGGCTAATGAAAAACTGTTTTTT. Residues: CASSLWGVANEKLFF. V gene TRBV27 combines with J gene TRBJ1-4; D is possibly TRBD1 (5 bases). V was pared by 1 base and J by 3 bases, with 9 bases between. This CDR3 contains 15 residues. Germline V lookup: CDR1 MNHEY, CDR2 SMNVEV (reference sequence).

The CDR3 DNA reads TGCGCCAGCAGCCCCGGGGCGACTTCCTACAATGAGCAGTTCTTC. It yields the protein CASSPGATSYNEQFF. The J gene is TRBJ2-1, the V gene TRBV4-1; either TRBD1 or TRBD2 may fit D (5 bases each). There are 15 residues in the CDR3. Germline CDR1 MGHRA, CDR2 YSYEKL. V lost 4 bases and J lost 1, with 11 bases in between.

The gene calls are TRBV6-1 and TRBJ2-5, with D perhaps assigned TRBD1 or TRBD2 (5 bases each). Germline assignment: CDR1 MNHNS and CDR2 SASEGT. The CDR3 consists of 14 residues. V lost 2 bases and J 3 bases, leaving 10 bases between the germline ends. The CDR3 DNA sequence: TGTGCCAGCAGTGAACGAGGGGATGAAGAGACCCAGTACTTC. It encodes CASSERGDEETQYF.

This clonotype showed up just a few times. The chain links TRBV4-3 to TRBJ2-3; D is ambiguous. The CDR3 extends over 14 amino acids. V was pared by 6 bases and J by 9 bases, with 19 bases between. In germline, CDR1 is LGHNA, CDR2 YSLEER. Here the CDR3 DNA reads TGCGCCAGCAGTCTCAAGATCCGGTCGGTGACGCAGTATTTT. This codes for CASSLKIRSVTQYF.